The 29 T cell receptor beta chains reported below all come from one sample, sequenced in a study of blood T cell repertoires in COVID-19. Generated by immunoSEQ multiplex PCR, the TCRdb table keeps only in-frame clones and is missing some. The sample lists tens of thousands of clones, about 90% occurring once. Sequenced input: peripheral blood. The receptors derive from a man between 50 and 59 years old with COVID-19, enrolled during active disease.

CDR3 amino acids: CASSEGSGHYEQYF. CDR3 in DNA: TGTGCCAGCAGCGAGGGTAGCGGTCACTACGAGCAGTACTTC. The chain links TRBV9 to TRBJ2-7; D might be TRBD2 (6 bases). V was cut by 3 bases and J by 3 bases, with 13 bases left in between. CDR3 length: 14 residues. Germline CDR1 and CDR2: SGDLS and YYNGEE.

This chain links TRBV5-1 with TRBJ1-2; 8 positions match TRBD1. This CDR3 is 15 amino acids long. Germline V gives CDR1 SGHRS, CDR2 YFSETQ. V trimming: 0 bases; J trimming: 7 bases; junction bases outside the gene matches: 8. CDR3 loop: CASSLGTGSYAGYTF. The CDR3 region has the DNA TGCGCCAGCAGCTTGGGGACAGGGAGTTACGCTGGCTACACCTTC. Combining the CDR3 with reference TRBV5-1 and TRBJ1-2 gives the whole variable domain KAGVTQTPRYLIKTRGQQVTLSCSPISGHRSVSWYQQTPGQGLQFLFEYFSETQRNKGNFPGRFSGRQFSNSRSEMNVSTLELGDSALYLCASSLGTGSYAGYTFGSGTRLTVV.

The V call is TRBV10-1, the J call TRBJ2-7; 8 bases agree with TRBD2. Germline lookup yields CDR1 WNHNN and CDR2 SYGVQD (reference sequence). Trimming took 9 bases from V and 4 from J; bases not matched to a gene: 5. The CDR3 has 12 amino acids. CDR3 sequence: CARTAGEYEQYF. CDR3 nucleotide sequence: TGCGCCAGGACAGCGGGAGAATACGAGCAGTACTTC.

The J gene is TRBJ2-1, the V gene TRBV19, with D tentatively TRBD2 (6 bases). Per germline, CDR1 LNHDA and CDR2 SQIVND (reference sequence). This CDR3 contains 13 residues. Trimming left V 4 bases short and J 4 bases short, with 8 bases between. The CDR3 nucleotides are TGTGCCAGTAGTACTAGCGTGTACAATGAGCAGTTCTTC. It yields the protein CASSTSVYNEQFF.

This chain uses TRBV18 with TRBJ1-2; 7 positions match TRBD1. CDR1 and CDR2 from the germline V gene are KGHSH and LQKENI. CDR3 length: 14 residues. V shed 1 base and J 9 bases; nucleotides not matched to a gene: 8. CDR3 amino acids: CASSPQGALGSYTF. In DNA, the CDR3 is TGTGCCAGCTCACCACAGGGGGCGCTCGGGAGCTACACCTTC.

The CDR3 bases are TGCGCCAGCAGCCACCTGGACAGATTGAACACTGAAGCTTTCTTT. It yields the protein CASSHLDRLNTEAFF. This chain links TRBV4-1 with TRBJ1-1; a weak D match, TRBD1 (6 bases). The CDR3 length is 15 residues. Trimming left V 3 bases short and J 0 bases short, with 11 bases between. The V gene's germline CDR1 is MGHRA and CDR2 YSYEKL.

This clone is a singleton in its sample. This chain joins TRBV30 and TRBJ2-1; 9 bases line up with TRBD2. V shed 3 bases and J 3 bases; nucleotides not matched to a gene: 3. The CDR3 has 14 amino acids. Germline CDR1 reads GTSNPN; CDR2 reads SVGIG (reference sequence). DNA of the CDR3: TGTGCCTGGAGACGAGCGGGAGGCTACAATGAGCAGTTCTTC. Protein: CAWRRAGGYNEQFF.

The chain links TRBV3-1 (or the pseudogene TRBV3-2) to TRBJ2-7; tentatively, D is TRBD2 (6 bases). From germline, CDR1 is LGHDT and CDR2 YNNKEL (reference sequence). V was clipped by 3 bases and J by 4 bases, with 10 bases between them. The CDR3 contains 13 residues. CDR3 amino acids: CASSHQLAYEQYF. The CDR3 coding sequence is TGTGCCAGCAGCCATCAACTAGCTTACGAGCAGTACTTC.

The rearrangement links TRBV27 to TRBJ2-2, with 9 bases lining up with TRBD1. The length of the CDR3 is 17 residues. V was pared by 0 bases and J by 3 bases, with 5 bases of the junction left unmatched. CDR1 and CDR2 (germline): MNHEY, SMNVEV (reference sequence). The CDR3 DNA sequence: TGTGCCAGCAGTTTATCGATAACAGGGGGCGACACCGGGGAGCTGTTTTTT. Encoded protein: CASSLSITGGDTGELFF.

The chain uses TRBV6-5 and TRBJ1-1; 7 nucleotides agree with TRBD1. CDR3 length equals 15 residues. V lost 6 bases, J lost 1 base, and 8 bases stayed unmatched. In germline, CDR1 is MNHEY, CDR2 SVGAGI. In nucleotides, the CDR3 is TGTGCCAGCAGCCCCGGTGGGGACAGGAACACTGAAGCTTTCTTT. Translated, it gives CASSPGGDRNTEAFF.

The V gene is TRBV7-2, the J gene TRBJ2-5; TRBD2 matches at 7 bases. The length of the CDR3 is 14 residues. Germline lookup yields CDR1 SGHTA and CDR2 FQGNSA. The J segment lost 4 bases and the V segment lost 0 bases, leaving 2 bases of the junction unmatched. CDR3 region: CASSLAGGVETQYF. In nucleotides, the CDR3 is TGTGCCAGCAGCTTAGCGGGAGGGGTAGAGACCCAGTACTTC. The variable domain in full, completed from reference TRBV7-2 and TRBJ2-5, reads GAGVSQSPSNKVTEKGKDVELRCDPISGHTALYWYRQSLGQGLEFLIYFQGNSAPDKSGLPSDRFSAERTGGSVSTLTIQRTQQEDSAVYLCASSLAGGVETQYFGPGTRLLVL.

This clone was recorded once. The chain has TRBV28 and TRBJ1-6; TRBD1 is a possible D gene (5 bases). Germline V gene lookup returns CDR1 MDHEN and CDR2 SYDVKM. The CDR3 extends over 13 amino acids. Deletions cut 4 bases from V and 7 bases from J, with 8 bases between. CDR3 region: CASSSWGNSPLHF. Here the CDR3 DNA reads TGTGCCAGCAGTTCTTGGGGCAATTCACCCCTCCACTTT.

The gene calls are TRBV10-3 and TRBJ2-7, with 9 bases fitting TRBD2. V was pared by 2 bases and J by 6 bases, with 5 bases of the junction left unmatched. The CDR3 has 14 amino acids. Per germline, CDR1 ENHRY and CDR2 SYGVKD. The CDR3 DNA reads as TGTGCCATCAGTGAGGCTAGCGGGATCTCCGAGCAGTACTTC. Translated, it gives CAISEASGISEQYF.

V is TRBV29-1 and J is TRBJ2-5; TRBD2 aligns across 11 bases. J gave up 3 bases and V 6 bases, and 3 bases lay outside the gene matches. Germline CDR1 reads SQVTM; CDR2 reads ANQGSEA. The CDR3 contains 13 residues. The CDR3 reads CSVTTSGKETQYF. The CDR3 region has the DNA TGCAGCGTCACGACTAGCGGGAAAGAGACCCAGTACTTC.

The rearrangement uses TRBV3-1 (or the pseudogene TRBV3-2) and TRBJ1-4, with D possibly TRBD1 on 5 matching bases. The germline CDR1 and CDR2 sequences are LGHDT and YNNKEL (reference sequence). V lost 4 bases to trimming and J lost 3 bases, with 15 bases between them. The CDR3 spans 16 residues. CDR3 protein: CASSRIRGSANEKLFF. The CDR3 DNA reads TGTGCCAGCAGCCGTATACGGGGGTCCGCTAATGAAAAACTGTTTTTT.

This clone was seen a single time. At one of its ends the junction is not consistent with the germline gene, which may arise from a read error. The genes are TRBV2 and TRBJ2-3, with 13 bases that match TRBD2. The CDR3 length is 18 residues. Germline CDR1 is SNHLY and CDR2 is FYNNEI. The CDR3 spells CARSGLAGVEGSTDTQYF. In DNA form, the CDR3 reads TGTGCCAGAAGTGGACTAGCGGGAGTAGAAGGTAGCACAGATACGCAGTATTTT.

In this sample, this clone turned up once. V usage is TRBV7-2 and J usage is TRBJ1-6; perhaps TRBD1 as D (5 bases). Trimming left V 2 bases short and J 5 bases short, with 10 bases between. CDR3 length: 15 amino acids. Germline V gene data show CDR1 as SGHTA and CDR2 as FQGNSA. The CDR3 DNA reads as TGTGCCAGCAGCTTATATCAGGGAAATAATTCACCCCTCCACTTT. It translates to CASSLYQGNNSPLHF.

This clone is deemed medium-sized (0.01 to 0.1%). The chain joins TRBV4-1 to TRBJ2-7; D may be TRBD1 (5 bases). Trimming took off 1 base at V and 3 bases at J, with 16 bases between the two ends. Germline V gives CDR1 MGHRA, CDR2 YSYEKL. This CDR3 region has 16 residues. DNA of the CDR3: TGCGCCAGCAGCCAAGTCTTACAGGATCCCTTCTACGAGCAGTACTTC. It yields the protein CASSQVLQDPFYEQYF.

The rearrangement links TRBV18 to TRBJ1-1; TRBD1 matches 8 bases. Losses at the gene ends were 0 bases for V and 6 bases for J; bases not matched to a gene: 6. Germline V gene data show CDR1 as KGHSH and CDR2 as LQKENI. This CDR3 comprises 15 residues. DNA of the CDR3: TGTGCCAGCTCACCACCAGCCAGGGGGCGGTCTGAAGCTTTCTTT. It specifies CASSPPARGRSEAFF.

The chain employs TRBV25-1 and TRBJ1-6; D remains unclear. CDR3 length equals 14 residues. Germline loops: CDR1 MGHDK, CDR2 SYGVNS. The V gene lost 4 bases and the J gene lost 7 bases, with 11 bases spanning the gap. The CDR3 sequence: CASSVEVGNSPLHF. In DNA form, the CDR3 reads TGTGCCAGCAGTGTGGAGGTAGGGAATTCACCCCTCCACTTT.

The V gene is TRBV4-1, the J gene TRBJ2-5; a possible D gene is TRBD2 (6 bases). Trimming pared 0 bases from V and 5 bases from J, leaving 13 bases between. CDR1 and CDR2 (germline): MGHRA, YSYEKL. The CDR3 loop spans 15 amino acids. The CDR3 DNA sequence: TGCGCCAGCAGCCAAGATAACGGGAGCGGGGAGACCCAGTACTTC. Translating it yields CASSQDNGSGETQYF.

This chain uses TRBV7-8 with TRBJ2-6, with D perhaps matching TRBD1 (5 bases). V was pared by 2 bases and J by 0 bases, with 23 bases between. This CDR3 region has 21 residues. Germline V gene lookup returns CDR1 SGHVS and CDR2 FQNEAQ. The CDR3 region has the DNA TGTGCCAGCAGCTTATTTTTTGTGGGTGGCAGGGATATCTCTGGGGCCAACGTCCTGACTTTC. Its protein is CASSLFFVGGRDISGANVLTF.

J is TRBJ2-1 and V is TRBV19, with D tentatively TRBD2 (5 bases). The germline CDR1 and CDR2 sequences are LNHDA and SQIVND (reference sequence). The V end lost 7 bases, the J end lost 4 bases, and 20 bases lay between the germline ends. This CDR3 region has 16 residues. The CDR3 coding sequence is TGTGCCAGTAAGGCGAAGGGAGTTCGTCGATACAATGAGCAGTTCTTC. This sequence encodes CASKAKGVRRYNEQFF.

V usage is TRBV5-1 and J usage is TRBJ2-7; maybe TRBD1 (7 bases). V was trimmed by 5 bases and J by 5 bases, leaving 14 bases between them. CDR3 length: 13 residues. The germline V gene has CDR1 SGHRS and CDR2 YFSETQ. In DNA, the CDR3 is TGCGCCAGCAGACGGGGCAGGGGGGACGAGCAGTACTTC. The encoded protein is CASRRGRGDEQYF.

The chain links TRBV5-4 to TRBJ2-2; 7 bases map to TRBD1. V dropped 2 bases and J dropped 6; count of bases not matched to a gene: 4. The CDR3 runs 14 residues. Germline assignment: CDR1 SGHNT and CDR2 YYREEE (reference sequence). The CDR3 nucleotides are TGTGCCAGCAGCTTTACAGGGGATGCCGGGGAGCTGTTTTTT. Translating it yields CASSFTGDAGELFF.

This clone was found once. The chain is built from TRBV12-2 and TRBJ2-7; the D segment call TRBD1 is taken from the table without a DNA check. TRBV12-2 is given as a pseudogene. This CDR3 region has 14 residues. This CDR3 is CASRLPDTTYEQYF. DNA of the CDR3: TGTGCAAGTCGCTTACCAGACACCACCTACGAGCAGTACTTC.

The chain recombines TRBV28 with TRBJ1-2; TRBD1 aligns across 7 bases. The trim removed 6 bases at V and 5 bases at J, leaving 6 bases unmatched. CDR3 length: 13 residues. Looked up from germline, CDR1 is MDHEN and CDR2 is SYDVKM. The chain's CDR3 is CASRAGQQYGYTF. DNA for the CDR3: TGTGCCAGCAGGGCGGGACAGCAATATGGCTACACCTTC.

This chain uses TRBV19 with TRBJ2-7; 8 nucleotides line up with TRBD1. V was pared by 1 base and J by 1 base, with 3 bases of the junction left unmatched. The length of the CDR3 is 15 residues. Per germline, CDR1 LNHDA and CDR2 SQIVND (reference sequence). CDR3 loop: CASSIVQGASYEQYF. CDR3 DNA sequence: TGTGCCAGTAGTATAGTCCAGGGGGCTTCCTACGAGCAGTACTTC.

The genes are TRBV11-2 and TRBJ2-5; 8 nucleotides align to TRBD2. V was pared by 5 bases and J by 4 bases, with 9 bases of the junction left unmatched. The CDR3 loop spans 15 amino acids. Germline V gives CDR1 SGHAT, CDR2 FQNNGV. CDR3 coding DNA: TGTGCCAGCAGCCCGGGAGCGGGAGATCCAGAGACCCAGTACTTC. Its translation is CASSPGAGDPETQYF.